The 27 T cell receptor beta chains reported below all come from one sample, sequenced in a study of Graves' ophthalmopathy and Graves' hyperthyroidism. The sequenced template was RNA, covering the TCR beta CDR3 region. The authors performed first-round RT-PCR with HTBI primers and then a second-round multiplex PCR. TCRdb called the multiplex PCR reads again in MiXCR, with one record for every CDR3 protein. The table shows some 350,000 distinct CDR3 sequences, with 17% occurring only once. The sample was peripheral blood. The receptors derive from an adult woman with stable Graves' hyperthyroidism.

This clonotype was picked up many times. The genes are TRBV28 and TRBJ1-5; 9 bases agree with TRBD1. CDR3 length: 14 residues. V gave up 6 bases and J gave up 7 bases; unmatched junction bases: 7. In germline, CDR1 is MDHEN, CDR2 SYDVKM. CDR3 residues: CASRGGQGNQPQHF. CDR3 nucleotides: TGTGCCAGCAGGGGGGGACAGGGAAACCAGCCCCAGCATTTT.

This clonotype was seen ten or more times. The genes are TRBV7-8 and TRBJ1-5; unclear D gene. This CDR3 is built from 17 residues. CDR1 is SGHVS and CDR2 is FQNEAQ in the germline V gene. V was trimmed by 0 bases and J by 3 bases, leaving 15 bases between them. CDR3 loop: CASSLAERGANNQPQHF. In DNA, the CDR3 is TGTGCCAGCAGCTTAGCCGAGCGGGGAGCGAACAATCAGCCCCAGCATTTT.

This clonotype occurred many times. The rearrangement links TRBV6-5 to TRBJ1-1; a possible D gene is TRBD1 (6 bases). The length of the CDR3 is 14 residues. Per germline, CDR1 MNHEY and CDR2 SVGAGI. Deletions cut 2 bases from V and 1 base from J, with 8 bases between. Written as DNA, the CDR3 is TGTGCCAGCAGTTACAAGGGACAGAACACTGAAGCTTTCTTT. Translated: CASSYKGQNTEAFF.

This clonotype was observed a handful of times. The rearrangement joins TRBV7-9 to TRBJ2-2; maybe TRBD2 (5 bases). The CDR3 loop spans 14 amino acids. Germline values: CDR1 SEHNR, CDR2 FQNEAQ (reference sequence). The V gene lost 6 bases and the J gene lost 3 bases, with 11 bases spanning the gap. The CDR3 bases are TGTGCCAGCAGAGCGGACGGTTACACCGGGGAGCTGTTTTTT. Residues: CASRADGYTGELFF. The full variable domain, rest sourced from reference TRBV7-9 and TRBJ2-2, is DTGVSQNPRHKITKRGQNVTFRCDPISEHNRLYWYRQTLGQGPEFLTYFQNEAQLEKSRLLSDRFSAERPKGSFSTLEIQRTEQGDSAMYLCASRADGYTGELFFGEGSRLTVL.

This rearrangement joins TRBV6-2 or TRBV6-3 to TRBJ1-5; D possibly corresponds to TRBD1 (6 bases). With 4 bases removed from V and 9 bases from J, the gap between germline ends came to 16 bases. Germline CDR1 is MNHEY and CDR2 is SVGEGT. This CDR3 spans 14 amino acids. CDR3 in amino acids: CASSFGGSGRPQHF. For the CDR3, the DNA is TGTGCCAGCAGTTTTGGGGGCTCGGGGCGGCCCCAGCATTTT.

The CDR3, as DNA: TGTGCCAGCAGCCAAGTCGACAGGGGGTCTTCGGGGTACTTCTCCTACGAGCAGTACTTC. It encodes CASSQVDRGSSGYFSYEQYF. J is TRBJ2-7 and V is TRBV3-1; TRBD1 matches 9 bases. CDR1 and CDR2 (germline): LGHDT, YNNKEL (reference sequence). The V segment lost 1 base and the J segment 0 bases; nucleotides outside the gene matches: 16. This CDR3 spans 20 amino acids.

This clonotype has a count of ten or more. The rearrangement joins TRBV5-1 to TRBJ1-1; 7 bases align to TRBD1. The CDR3 is 14 residues long. Germline V gene sequence: CDR1 SGHRS, CDR2 YFSETQ. V shed 4 bases, J shed 5 bases, and the junction held 8 bases outside the gene matches. CDR3: CASSPRPRGTEAFF. As DNA, the CDR3 is TGCGCCAGCAGCCCGCGGCCCAGGGGGACTGAAGCTTTCTTT.

Many counts were recorded for this clonotype. The chain uses TRBV10-3 and TRBJ1-6; D is unresolved. V was pared by 6 bases and J by 5 bases, with 11 bases between. This CDR3 is 14 amino acids long. CDR1 is ENHRY and CDR2 is SYGVKD in the germline V gene. This CDR3 is CAIRVRDDNSPLHF. CDR3 bases: TGTGCCATCAGGGTCCGGGATGATAATTCACCCCTCCACTTT.

This clonotype was detected ten times or more. The V and J genes are TRBV20-1 and TRBJ2-7; the match to TRBD1 covers 7 bases. The CDR3 runs to 13 residues. J gave up 2 bases and V 4 bases, and 5 bases lay outside the gene matches. Germline CDR1 and CDR2: DFQATT and SNEGSKA (reference sequence). The chain's CDR3 is CSAKRQGPYEQYF. CDR3 nucleotides: TGCAGTGCTAAAAGACAGGGCCCCTACGAGCAGTACTTC.

This clonotype was seen once. A much larger clone differs from this one at a single base, so this may be a read error. The chain links TRBV7-9 to TRBJ2-4, with 8 bases identical to TRBD2. CDR3 length: 15 residues. The germline V gene encodes CDR1 SEHNR and CDR2 FQNEAQ (reference sequence). The CDR3 region is CASSLGGLVKNIKYF. The CDR3 DNA reads TGTGCCAGCAGCTTAGGGGGACTAGTCAAAAACATTAAGTACTTC.

About this clonotype: This may be a read error, as it is one base from a much larger clone. The chain carries TRBV6-1 and TRBJ2-5; 10 bases map to TRBD2. The ends lost 7 bases at V and 2 bases at J; junction bases unmatched: 10. The germline V gene encodes CDR1 MNHNS and CDR2 SASEGT. The length of the CDR3 is 16 residues. The CDR3 loop reads CASTQGLAALQETQYF. CDR3 nucleotide sequence: TGTGCCAGCACCCAAGGACTAGCGGCCCTACAAGAGACCCAGTACTTC.

The chain carries TRBV12-3 or TRBV12-4 and TRBJ2-2; possible D gene TRBD1, 5 bases. Trimming left V 3 bases short and J 5 bases short, with 13 bases between. The length of the CDR3 is 15 residues. The CDR3, as DNA: TGTGCCAGCAGTTTCAGTCAGGGTCGGACCGGGGAGCTGTTTTTT. Protein product: CASSFSQGRTGELFF.

In this sample, this clonotype turned up many times. CDR3 DNA: TGTGCCAGTAGTATCTTCGGGAGTAACTACGAGCAGTACTTC. Translating it yields CASSIFGSNYEQYF. This chain connects TRBV19 to TRBJ2-7; a possible D gene is TRBD2 (6 bases). The CDR3 is 14 residues long. CDR1 LNHDA and CDR2 SQIVND come from the germline V gene (reference sequence). Trimming stripped 3 bases from V and 3 bases from J, with 12 bases between.

V usage is TRBV11-2 and J usage is TRBJ2-7; D perhaps matches TRBD2 (7 bases). CDR3 length equals 15 residues. The ends were cut back, 5 bases at V and 4 bases at J, with 18 bases in the middle. CDR1 SGHAT and CDR2 FQNNGV come from the germline V gene. CDR3 loop: CASSQGRGNEYEQYF. For the CDR3, the DNA is TGTGCCAGCAGCCAAGGGAGGGGGAATGAGTACGAGCAGTACTTC.

This clonotype was seen many times. The chain employs TRBV7-2 and TRBJ2-4; TRBD1 matches 8 bases. Unmatched junction bases numbered 13, after V lost 5 bases and J lost 1 base. The CDR3 covers 18 residues. Germline assignment: CDR1 SGHTA and CDR2 FQGNSA. The CDR3 coding sequence is TGTGCCAGCAGCGACCGACGCAGGGGGCTCGTGGCCAAAAACATTCAGTACTTC. It specifies CASSDRRRGLVAKNIQYF.

This clonotype was seen many times. The chain links TRBV18 to TRBJ2-6; D is undetermined. From germline, CDR1 is KGHSH and CDR2 LQKENI. V gave up 2 bases and J gave up 0 bases, with 2 bases separating them. This CDR3 is 14 amino acids long. CDR3 residues: CASSPDSGANVLTF. CDR3 sequence (DNA): TGTGCCAGCTCACCAGACTCTGGGGCCAACGTCCTGACTTTC.

The rearrangement joins TRBV30 to TRBJ2-2, with D unclear. Germline V gene data show CDR1 as GTSNPN and CDR2 as SVGIG (reference sequence). The CDR3 covers 15 residues. Deletions cut 2 bases from V and 4 bases from J, with 14 bases between. CDR3 DNA: TGTGCCTGGAGTACCAGTCCGTGGGGCACCGGGGAGCTGTTTTTT. It specifies CAWSTSPWGTGELFF.

This clonotype occurred many times. This chain uses TRBV4-1 with TRBJ2-7, with D possibly TRBD2 on 5 matching bases. CDR1 is MGHRA and CDR2 is YSYEKL in the germline V gene. The CDR3 length is 16 residues. V was shortened by 1 base and J by 2 bases, with 15 bases between the two germline ends. DNA of the CDR3: TGCGCCAGCAGCCAAGTCTCGGGGAGTGGTACCTACGAGCAGTACTTC. It is translated as CASSQVSGSGTYEQYF.

Worth noting for this clonotype: One end of the junction is discordant with germline, which a read error may explain. The CDR3 sequence: CAGSFQGQGGYEQHF. The CDR3 DNA reads as TGTGCCGGCAGTTTCCAGGGACAGGGGGGCTACGAGCAGCACTTC. This chain links TRBV12-3 or TRBV12-4 with TRBJ2-7; 11 positions match TRBD1. The CDR3 consists of 15 residues.

Concerning this clonotype: The CDR3 ends on some other residue instead of the conserved phenylalanine or tryptophan, so this is likely a read error. This rearrangement joins TRBV4-1 to TRBJ2-6; possibly TRBD1 or TRBD2 for D (5 bases each). There are 18 residues in the CDR3. In germline, CDR1 is MGHRA, CDR2 YSYEKL. Trimming pared 3 bases from V and 0 bases from J, leaving 15 bases between. In nucleotides, the CDR3 is TGCGCCAGCAGCCACCGCCCGGGACGGACCTCTGGGGCCAACGTCCTGACTTAC. Translating it yields CASSHRPGRTSGANVLTY.

This clonotype has ten or more counts. The chain recombines TRBV20-1 with TRBJ1-1, with TRBD1 matching over 11 bases. V was clipped by 0 bases and J by 5 bases; unmatched bases: 14. The length of the CDR3 is 18 residues. Germline CDR1 and CDR2: DFQATT and SNEGSKA (reference sequence). CDR3 in amino acids: CSARDRAGTGGTWTEAFF. The CDR3 DNA follows: TGCAGTGCTAGAGATCGGGCCGGGACAGGGGGGACATGGACTGAAGCTTTCTTT.

This clonotype was found many times. This chain connects TRBV7-2 to TRBJ1-2, with 9 positions matching TRBD1. V lost 3 bases, J lost 8 bases, and 13 bases stayed unmatched. Per germline, CDR1 SGHTA and CDR2 FQGNSA. The CDR3 runs 16 residues. The CDR3 here is CASSFATRGQGKGYTF. The CDR3 nucleotides read TGTGCCAGCAGCTTCGCGACCCGGGGACAGGGTAAAGGCTACACCTTC.

This clonotype was found once. This sequence joins TRBV30 and TRBJ2-5; no clear D. Trimming shortened V by 5 bases and J by 2 bases, and 6 bases separated the two germline ends. CDR3 length: 11 amino acids. Germline V CDR1 and CDR2: GTSNPN, SVGIG (reference sequence). CDR3 amino acids: CAWAHQETQYF. Written as DNA, the CDR3 is TGTGCCTGGGCTCATCAAGAGACCCAGTACTTC.

The sample holds many counts of this clonotype. The V and J genes are TRBV28 and TRBJ2-7; D is uncertain. Germline CDR1 reads MDHEN; CDR2 reads SYDVKM. Trimming removed 2 bases at V and 1 base at J, with 12 bases between. The CDR3 loop spans 15 amino acids. The CDR3 nucleotides read TGTGCCAGCAGTTTAGTCAGTCCCACTTCCTACGAGCAGTACTTC. Residues: CASSLVSPTSYEQYF.

In regard to this clonotype: The conserved phenylalanine or tryptophan normally closing the CDR3 is absent here, so this likely arose from a read error. This chain uses TRBV18 with TRBJ1-1, with D hard to call. This CDR3 has 13 amino acids. Trimming took off 5 bases at V and 0 bases at J, with 7 bases between the two ends. In germline, CDR1 is KGHSH, CDR2 LQKENI. The CDR3 DNA sequence: TGTGCCAGCTCAGGAGGGTTGAACACTGAAGCTTTCCTT. Amino acids: CASSGGLNTEAFL.

The rearrangement links TRBV7-2 to TRBJ2-5, with D perhaps TRBD2 (7 bases). Trimming removed 4 bases at V and 5 bases at J, with 11 bases between. The CDR3 covers 13 residues. The germline gives CDR1 SGHTA, CDR2 FQGNSA. CDR3 sequence (DNA): TGTGCCAGCAGCTACGGGGGGCAGGAGACCCAGTACTTC. Translated: CASSYGGQETQYF.

This clonotype appeared many times. The chain carries TRBV28 and TRBJ2-6; 9 nucleotides align to TRBD2. The CDR3 is made up of 17 amino acids. The germline V gene encodes CDR1 MDHEN and CDR2 SYDVKM. The trim removed 5 bases at V and 1 base at J, leaving 6 bases unmatched. For the CDR3, the DNA is TGTGCCAGCAGTCGTGGCGGGAGGGTTTCTGGGGCCAACGTCCTGACTTTC. This codes for CASSRGGRVSGANVLTF.